This paragraph reports one T cell receptor beta chain. The sample is drawn from a study of Ad26.COV2.S vaccination and SARS-CoV-2 variants. Specified treatment: about 20 received Ad26.COV2.S at low or high dose, single or two shots; 5 received placebo; per-sample allocation not given. Sampling occurred on day 63 after the first vaccine or placebo injection. Here immunoSEQ multiplex PCR was the method, and the copy in TCRdb shows in-frame clones only, minus some. The sample includes fewer than 400,000 clones, around four fifths of them seen just once. In germline, CDR1 is SGHRS, CDR2 YFSETQ. The length of the CDR3 is 12 residues. V was clipped by 3 bases and J by 8 bases, with 11 bases between them.

The sequence was collected from a person between 18 and 59 years old who received the Ad26.COV2.S COVID-19 vaccine or a placebo. J is TRBJ1-2 and V is TRBV5-1; a weak D match, TRBD1 (5 bases). The specimen comprised peripheral blood, sampled in a trial of Ad26.COV2.S vaccine versus placebo. The CDR3 sequence: CASSYGTGGYTF. In DNA form, the CDR3 reads TGCGCCAGCAGCTACGGGACGGGAGGCTACACCTTC. The variable domain in full, completed from reference TRBV5-1 and TRBJ1-2, reads KAGVTQTPRYLIKTRGQQVTLSCSPISGHRSVSWYQQTPGQGLQFLFEYFSETQRNKGNFPGRFSGRQFSNSRSEMNVSTLELGDSALYLCASSYGTGGYTFGSGTRLTVV.